This T cell receptor beta chain appears in the sequencing data of a study of T cell responses to AZD1222 COVID-19 vaccine. The assay was immunoSEQ multiplex PCR, and TCRdb's table has in-frame clones only and misses some. The sample yields tens of thousands of clones, roughly nine tenths seen once. Points from the study as a whole: Only after the peak T cell response were repertoires sampled. The study found Spike-specific TCR breadth and depth rose after two AZD1222 doses.

This clone was seen a single time. What it binds is unknown. This sample comprised peripheral blood, obtained on day 0 of AZD1222 vaccination. This sequence originates from an adult in good health.

The CDR3 here is CASSPGHNYQPQHF. CDR3 in DNA: TGTGCCAGCAGTCCGGGACACAACTATCAGCCCCAGCATTTT. The chain uses TRBV27 and TRBJ1-5; TRBD1 is a possible D gene (6 bases). CDR3 length: 14 residues. In germline, CDR1 is MNHEY, CDR2 SMNVEV (reference sequence). V was cut by 5 bases and J by 5 bases, with 13 bases left in between.